Shown below are 22 T cell receptor beta chains from a single sample sequenced in a study of blood T cell repertoires in COVID-19. Assay used: immunoSEQ multiplex PCR; TCRdb lists only in-frame clones, some missing. The sample gives roughly 330,000 clones, 87% of which show up once; about 5.4% is in the top ten. Sequences were obtained from PBMCs or T cells enriched from blood (not recorded which). These receptors all stem from a woman younger than 45 who had recovered from COVID-19.

In this sample, this clone turned up once. The rearrangement uses TRBV7-9 and TRBJ2-3, with 7 bases matching TRBD2. This CDR3 contains 15 residues. Germline lookup yields CDR1 SEHNR and CDR2 FQNEAQ (reference sequence). With 3 bases clipped from V and 1 base from J, the junction kept 4 bases outside the gene matches. CDR3 amino acids: CASSFRAGGTDTQYF. CDR3 bases: TGTGCCAGCAGCTTCAGGGCGGGGGGCACAGATACGCAGTATTTT.

V gene TRBV11-1 combines with J gene TRBJ2-1; TRBD2 aligns across 13 bases. The CDR3 runs to 16 residues. Germline values: CDR1 SGHAT, CDR2 FQDESV (reference sequence). The V segment lost 3 bases and the J segment 3 bases; nucleotides outside the gene matches: 2. The CDR3 sequence is CASSFRLAGGYNEQFF. The CDR3 DNA sequence: TGTGCCAGCAGCTTTAGACTAGCGGGGGGCTACAATGAGCAGTTCTTC.

This clone was observed a handful of times. The chain joins TRBV5-1 to TRBJ1-3; 12 bases fit TRBD1. CDR3 size: 17 residues. V lost 5 bases and J lost 0; bases outside the gene matches: 6. CDR1 SGHRS and CDR2 YFSETQ come from the germline V gene. The CDR3 is CASSEGQGAGSGNTIYF. As DNA, the CDR3 is TGCGCCAGCAGTGAGGGACAGGGGGCTGGCTCTGGAAACACCATATATTTT.

CDR3 DNA sequence: TGTGCCAGCAGCTTGGCTGATGGACTAGCGGGGAACACCGGGGAGCTGTTTTTT. This gives the protein CASSLADGLAGNTGELFF. The chain has TRBV5-8 and TRBJ2-2; 11 nucleotides match TRBD2. The V gene's germline CDR1 is SGHTS and CDR2 YDEGEE. The CDR3 contains 18 residues. Trimming cost V 0 bases and J 1 base; bases outside gene matches: 5. The full variable domain, in which reference TRBV5-8 and TRBJ2-2 provide the parts outside the CDR3, is EAGVTQSPTHLIKTRGQQATLRCSPISGHTSVYWYQQALGLGLQFLLWYDEGEERNRGNFPPRFSGRQFPNYSSELNVNALELEDSALYLCASSLADGLAGNTGELFFGEGSRLTVL.

The chain carries TRBV18 and TRBJ1-1; D is ambiguous. Trimming took 0 bases from V and 4 from J, leaving 6 bases between them. The germline CDR1 and CDR2 sequences are KGHSH and LQKENI. This CDR3 contains 13 residues. Written as DNA, the CDR3 is TGTGCCAGCTCACCACCAGGGAGCACTGAAGCTTTCTTT. Its translation is CASSPPGSTEAFF.

The chain has TRBV9 and TRBJ1-2, with TRBD1 identical over 7 bases. The V and J ends lost 4 bases and 6 bases, in that order; junction bases with no gene match: 9. This CDR3 is 14 amino acids long. From germline, CDR1 is SGDLS and CDR2 YYNGEE. This CDR3 reads CASSKSGTDHGYTF. The DNA of the CDR3 is TGTGCCAGCAGCAAATCCGGGACAGACCATGGCTACACCTTC.

This chain connects TRBV7-6 to TRBJ2-4, with 8 positions matching TRBD2. Germline V gene data show CDR1 as SGHVS and CDR2 as FNYEAQ. The CDR3 extends over 18 amino acids. Unmatched junction bases numbered 12, after V lost 5 bases and J lost 0 bases. In DNA form, the CDR3 reads TGTGCCAGCAGCCAGGACCCGGGGGGGCTCAAAGCCAAAAACATTCAGTACTTC. It specifies CASSQDPGGLKAKNIQYF.

The rearrangement joins TRBV11-2 to TRBJ1-1, with a tentative D call TRBD1 (6 bases). From germline, CDR1 is SGHAT and CDR2 FQNNGV. The CDR3 is 15 amino acids. The V end was cut by 1 base, the J end by 3 bases, with 12 bases between. The CDR3 sequence is CASSLVGGADTEAFF. Written as DNA, the CDR3 is TGTGCCAGCAGCTTAGTGGGGGGGGCGGACACTGAAGCTTTCTTT.

The chain combines TRBV5-4 with TRBJ2-1; D not resolved. V lost 2 bases, J lost 10 bases, and 16 bases lay in between. CDR3 length: 14 amino acids. Germline lookup yields CDR1 SGHNT and CDR2 YYREEE (reference sequence). CDR3 sequence (DNA): TGTGCCAGCAGCTTAGTCCTCTCCCCCGGGGAGCAGTTCTTC. Its protein product is CASSLVLSPGEQFF. Together with reference TRBV5-4 and TRBJ2-1, the CDR3 gives the full variable domain: ETGVTQSPTHLIKTRGQQVTLRCSSQSGHNTVSWYQQALGQGPQFIFQYYREEENGRGNFPPRFSGLQFPNYSSELNVNALELDDSALYLCASSLVLSPGEQFFGPGTRLTVL.

V usage is TRBV6-4 and J usage is TRBJ1-2; D remains ambiguous. V was trimmed by 9 bases and J by 8 bases, leaving 28 bases between them. CDR1 is MRHNA, CDR2 SNTAGT, per germline. The CDR3 is 16 residues long. CDR3 in amino acids: CASREGPSALMGGYTF. In DNA, the CDR3 is TGTGCCAGTCGGGAGGGCCCTTCTGCGCTAATGGGGGGCTACACCTTC.

The gene calls are TRBV28 and TRBJ1-6; no clear D. The V end lost 2 bases, the J end lost 1 base, and 9 bases lay between the germline ends. This CDR3 contains 16 residues. The germline gives CDR1 MDHEN, CDR2 SYDVKM. Here the CDR3 DNA reads TGTGCCAGCAGTTTACCAACGAGGTCCTATAATTCACCCCTCCACTTT. This encodes CASSLPTRSYNSPLHF. Looking up the rest from reference TRBV28 and TRBJ1-6 gives the full variable domain: DVKVTQSSRYLVKRTGEKVFLECVQDMDHENMFWYRQDPGLGLRLIYFSYDVKMKEKGDIPEGYSVSREKKERFSLILESASTNQTSMYLCASSLPTRSYNSPLHFGNGTRLTVT.

CDR3 region: CASSLYDRVGETQYF. Here the CDR3 DNA reads TGTGCCAGCAGCTTATATGACAGGGTTGGGGAGACCCAGTACTTC. This chain links TRBV7-9 with TRBJ2-5, with 7 bases matching TRBD1. CDR1 and CDR2 from the germline V gene are SEHNR and FQNEAQ (reference sequence). With V trimmed by 2 bases and J by 5 bases, 8 bases remained unmatched. This CDR3 has 15 amino acids.

The chain recombines TRBV6-1 with TRBJ1-5; TRBD1 might be the D (5 bases). V lost 2 bases and J lost 6, with 8 bases in between. Germline V gene lookup returns CDR1 MNHNS and CDR2 SASEGT. The CDR3 is made up of 13 amino acids. The CDR3 DNA reads as TGTGCCAGCAGTGAATGGGGGGTTCAGCCCCAGCATTTT. Protein sequence: CASSEWGVQPQHF.

The chain couples TRBV5-6 to TRBJ2-5; 8 bases are a match to TRBD2. Germline V gene data show CDR1 as SGHDT and CDR2 as YYEEEE. CDR3 length equals 14 residues. Unmatched junction bases numbered 6, after V lost 3 bases and J lost 5 bases. Written as DNA, the CDR3 is TGTGCCAGCAGCTCCTCGGGGACTAGGGAGACCCAGTACTTC. Protein product: CASSSSGTRETQYF.

This clone has more than one count but fewer than ten. The chain couples TRBV7-3 to TRBJ2-7; D is perhaps TRBD2 (7 bases). The CDR3 is 13 amino acids. Germline assignment: CDR1 SGHTA and CDR2 FQGTGA. The V and J ends lost 5 bases and 5 bases respectively, with 13 bases between them. CDR3 nucleotides: TGTGCCAGCAGCGAGGGGGGGCGGCACGAGCAGTACTTC. This encodes CASSEGGRHEQYF.

The chain combines TRBV3-1 (or the pseudogene TRBV3-2) with TRBJ1-2; no clear D gene. This CDR3 has 13 residues. V was clipped by 1 base and J by 8 bases, with 11 bases between them. The germline CDR1 and CDR2 sequences are LGHDT and YNNKEL (reference sequence). This CDR3 reads CASSQGDAGGYTF. The CDR3, as DNA: TGTGCCAGCAGCCAAGGTGATGCGGGAGGCTACACCTTC.

The V call is TRBV15, the J call TRBJ2-3; 8 bases agree with TRBD2. This CDR3 has 15 residues. Germline assignment: CDR1 LNHNV and CDR2 YYDKDF (reference sequence). V was clipped by 5 bases and J by 6 bases; unmatched bases: 10. The CDR3 DNA is TGTGCCACCAGCGTCGAGCGGGGGTCCTGGGATACGCAGTATTTT. Translated, it gives CATSVERGSWDTQYF. Drawing the rest from reference TRBV15 and TRBJ2-3, the complete variable domain is DAMVIQNPRYQVTQFGKPVTLSCSQTLNHNVMYWYQQKSSQAPKLLFHYYDKDFNNEADTPDNFQSRRPNTSFCFLDIRSPGLGDTAMYLCATSVERGSWDTQYFGPGTRLTVL.

This clone was seen once. The chain recombines TRBV5-1 with TRBJ2-6, with TRBD1 matching 9 bases. The length of the CDR3 is 19 residues. Trimming took 3 bases from V and 4 from J; bases not matched to a gene: 14. The V gene's germline CDR1 is SGHRS and CDR2 YFSETQ. This CDR3 reads CASSSPTGDRASGANVLTF. CDR3 coding DNA: TGCGCCAGCAGCTCCCCTACCGGGGACAGGGCGTCCGGGGCCAACGTCCTGACTTTC.

The chain has TRBV7-9 and TRBJ2-3, with D possibly being TRBD2 (7 bases). Trimming shortened V by 1 base and J by 0 bases, and 14 bases separated the two germline ends. The CDR3 extends over 17 amino acids. CDR1 and CDR2 from the germline V gene are SEHNR and FQNEAQ (reference sequence). The DNA of the CDR3 is TGTGCCAGCAGCTTAGGTTGGCGGGGGCCTAGCACAGATACGCAGTATTTT. Protein: CASSLGWRGPSTDTQYF.

The genes are TRBV18 and TRBJ2-3; 7 bases match TRBD1. The CDR3 loop spans 14 amino acids. Germline loops: CDR1 KGHSH, CDR2 LQKENI. J was trimmed by 4 bases and V by 2 bases; bases with no gene match: 3. The CDR3 region is CASSPRQGSDTQYF. The CDR3 DNA sequence: TGTGCCAGCTCACCAAGACAGGGCTCAGATACGCAGTATTTT.

This clone was counted a few times. The gene calls are TRBV6-6 and TRBJ2-3, with 9 bases that match TRBD2. The CDR3 sequence is 16 residues long. V was pared by 2 bases and J by 2 bases, with 5 bases of the junction left unmatched. Germline lookup yields CDR1 MNHNY and CDR2 SVGAGI (reference sequence). This CDR3 reads CASSYIAGAFTDTQYF. The CDR3 DNA is TGTGCCAGCAGTTACATAGCGGGGGCCTTCACAGATACGCAGTATTTT.

The V and J genes are TRBV18 and TRBJ1-1, with a tentative D call TRBD1 (5 bases). In germline, CDR1 is KGHSH, CDR2 LQKENI. V shed 6 bases and J shed 9 bases, with 11 bases lying between them. The CDR3 is made up of 11 amino acids. CDR3 sequence (DNA): TGTGCCAGCTCGCTCCAGGGTAAAGCTTTCTTT. Translation: CASSLQGKAFF.